This T cell receptor (beta chain) stems from a study of shared clonotypes between healthy human individuals. Study in general: There were three CD4 naive, three CD4 memory, two CD8 naive and one CD8 memory plates per donor.

For this clone: No antigen is known for it.

Naive CD8 cells comprised CD45RO-negative, CCR7-positively selected cells, excluding terminally differentiated effector memory CD45RA+ cells. Every contributor of samples was a Caucasian grown-up residing in Nashville, Tennessee. Between the trimmed V and J ends, which lost 5 bases and 2 bases, there was a span of 13 bases. Germline CDR1 is SGHAT and CDR2 is FQNNGV. The CDR3 is made up of 14 amino acids. Study outcomes and limitations: The rarefaction results pointed to incomplete sorted-subset sequencing despite large depth. When naive CD4 clonotypes were compared across a handful of donors, about 4.8% were shared.

Measured with immunoSEQ multiplex PCR; TCRdb has only the in-frame clones, and not every one. Of around 640,000 clones listed, approximately 96% are singletons. This TCR was recovered from a woman aged 25 to 39 in good health. The genes are TRBV11-2 and TRBJ2-7, with D possibly TRBD1 on 6 matching bases. Sequencing was carried out using naive CD8+ T cells sorted from blood. CDR3 coding DNA: TGTGCCAGCAGCACGGACAGTTTTGCCTACGAGCAGTACTTC. Translated, it gives CASSTDSFAYEQYF.